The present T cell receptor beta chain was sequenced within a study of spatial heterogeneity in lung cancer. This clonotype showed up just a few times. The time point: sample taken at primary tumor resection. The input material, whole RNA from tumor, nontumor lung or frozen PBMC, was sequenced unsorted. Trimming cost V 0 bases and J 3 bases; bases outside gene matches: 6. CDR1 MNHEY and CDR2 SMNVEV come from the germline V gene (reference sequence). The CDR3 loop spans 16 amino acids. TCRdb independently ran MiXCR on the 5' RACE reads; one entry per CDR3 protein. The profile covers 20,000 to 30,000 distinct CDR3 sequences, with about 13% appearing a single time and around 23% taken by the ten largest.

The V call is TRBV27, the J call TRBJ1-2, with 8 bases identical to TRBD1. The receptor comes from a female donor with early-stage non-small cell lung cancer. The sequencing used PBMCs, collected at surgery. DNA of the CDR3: TGTGCCAGCAGTTTATCATCCCAGGGGGCCCACTATGGCTACACCTTC. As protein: CASSLSSQGAHYGYTF.